The source of this T cell receptor (beta chain) is a study of cytomegalovirus exposure and HLA in healthy donors. Study findings and constraints: A further, later analysis showed that HLA-associated TCR beta chains (compared with equally common others) were more clonally expanded. The study flagged about 160 TCR beta chains as cytomegalovirus-associated.

CDR1 MNHNS and CDR2 SASEGT come from the germline V gene. V lost 1 base to trimming and J lost 4 bases; unmatched junction nucleotides: 5. The CDR3 sequence is 15 residues long. This PCR relied on a set of 60 Vbeta primers and 13 Jbeta primers. Assay: immunoSEQ multiplex PCR; the TCRdb copy retains only in-frame clones and omits some. The sample holds some 170,000 clones, approximately 75% seen once. As for this clone: Its target is not known.

Sequenced sample: PBMCs. The sequence came from a man aged 25-45 years in good health and CMV-seropositive. The chain uses TRBV6-1 and TRBJ1-2, with TRBD1 identical over 8 bases. The CDR3 nucleotides read TGTGCCAGCAGTGAAGATACCGGGACAGGCTATGGCTACACCTTC. Protein sequence: CASSEDTGTGYGYTF.